These T cell receptor beta chains were read from a single sample in a study of shared clonotypes between healthy human individuals. Assay: immunoSEQ multiplex PCR; the TCRdb copy retains only in-frame clones and omits some. The sample includes 2,100,000 or so clones, 90% to 96% seen only once; the top ten take 0.1% to 0.15%. Sequencing was done on a sample of naive CD4+ T cells sorted from blood. These receptors were collected from a man aged 18 to 29 in good health. CDR3s include the opening cysteine and the closing phenylalanine or tryptophan. D genes are given only for firm matches. Clone size is given for some rows only: seen once, a few or many times, or a class if the clone is expanded.

V,D,size,length,J,CDR3,DNA
TRBV2,TRBD1,NA,13,TRBJ1-4,CASRAQGGEKLFF,TGTGCCAGCAGGGCCCAGGGGGGTGAAAAACTGTTTTTT
TRBV9,NA,once,15,TRBJ2-7,CASSVGQGTSYEQYF,TGTGCCAGCAGCGTAGGCCAGGGGACCTCCTACGAGCAGTACTTC
TRBV7-9,NA,NA,12,TRBJ2-5,CASSWGLETQYF,TGTGCCAGCAGTTGGGGGTTAGAGACCCAGTACTTC
TRBV5-1,NA,NA,13,TRBJ2-5,CASSLVPTETQYF,TGCGCCAGCAGCTTGGTTCCGACGGAGACCCAGTACTTC
TRBV7-2,TRBD1,NA,16,TRBJ1-5,CASSLAGTGTNQPQHF,TGTGCCAGCAGCTTAGCCGGGACAGGGACCAATCAGCCCCAGCATTTT
TRBV15,TRBD1,NA,15,TRBJ1-6,CATSRDQTGSSPLHF,TGTGCCACCAGCAGAGATCAGACAGGGAGCTCACCCCTCCACTTT
TRBV6-6,NA,NA,14,TRBJ2-7,CASSYQGPSNEQYF,TGTGCCAGCAGTTACCAGGGGCCATCCAACGAGCAGTACTTC
TRBV18,NA,NA,15,TRBJ1-6,CASSPQGAYNSPLHF,TGTGCCAGCTCACCGCAGGGAGCCTATAATTCACCCCTCCACTTT
TRBV10-3,TRBD1,NA,15,TRBJ1-5,CAIRDSQGSNQPQHF,TGTGCCATCCGGGACAGTCAAGGAAGCAATCAGCCCCAGCATTTT
TRBV19,TRBD1,NA,16,TRBJ1-5,CASSPARGLRNQPQHF,TGTGCCAGTAGTCCCGCGAGGGGGCTACGGAATCAGCCCCAGCATTTT
TRBV27,NA,NA,12,TRBJ2-1,CASSYRVNEQFF,TGTGCCAGCAGTTACAGGGTCAATGAGCAGTTCTTC
TRBV6-6,NA,NA,13,TRBJ1-5,CASSYVRNQPQHF,TGTGCCAGCAGTTATGTCAGGAATCAGCCCCAGCATTTT
TRBV2,NA,NA,14,TRBJ2-4,CASSKGPLEVLQYF,TGTGCCAGCAGTAAGGGTCCGCTGGAGGTACTTCAGTACTTC
TRBV7-9,NA,NA,14,TRBJ2-1,CASSLVGTLHEQFF,TGTGCCAGCAGCTTAGTAGGAACTTTGCATGAGCAGTTCTTC
TRBV2,TRBD1,NA,15,TRBJ1-3,CASSETGGSGNTIYF,TGTGCCAGCAGTGAGACAGGGGGTAGTGGAAACACCATATATTTT
TRBV6-5,TRBD1,NA,13,TRBJ1-2,CASSWGQGEGYTF,TGTGCCAGCAGTTGGGGACAGGGAGAGGGCTACACCTTC
TRBV9,TRBD1,NA,17,TRBJ1-2,CASSVGGQGATLDGYTF,TGTGCCAGCAGCGTAGGAGGGCAGGGGGCAACGTTGGATGGCTACACCTTC
TRBV6-5,TRBD1,NA,13,TRBJ1-2,CAIGTGENYGYTF,TGTGCCATCGGGACAGGGGAAAATTATGGCTACACCTTC
TRBV5-1,NA,NA,15,TRBJ2-2,CASSSGTQNTGELFF,TGCGCCAGCAGCTCGGGGACTCAGAACACCGGGGAGCTGTTTTTT
TRBV7-6,NA,NA,14,TRBJ2-2,CASSLSRNAGELFF,TGTGCCAGCAGCTTAAGCAGGAACGCCGGGGAGCTGTTTTTT
TRBV28,NA,once,15,TRBJ2-1,CASSFSTTKGDEQFF,TGTGCCAGCAGTTTTTCGACAACTAAGGGGGATGAGCAGTTCTTC
TRBV5-5,NA,NA,14,TRBJ2-3,CASSRGPLRDTQYF,TGTGCCAGCAGCAGGGGTCCCCTTCGAGATACGCAGTATTTT
TRBV10-2,NA,few,12,TRBJ1-5,CASSGWVQPQHF,TGCGCCAGCAGTGGTTGGGTTCAGCCCCAGCATTTT
TRBV6-5,NA,NA,14,TRBJ2-5,CASSYRQYQETQYF,TGTGCCAGCAGTTACCGCCAGTACCAAGAGACCCAGTACTTC